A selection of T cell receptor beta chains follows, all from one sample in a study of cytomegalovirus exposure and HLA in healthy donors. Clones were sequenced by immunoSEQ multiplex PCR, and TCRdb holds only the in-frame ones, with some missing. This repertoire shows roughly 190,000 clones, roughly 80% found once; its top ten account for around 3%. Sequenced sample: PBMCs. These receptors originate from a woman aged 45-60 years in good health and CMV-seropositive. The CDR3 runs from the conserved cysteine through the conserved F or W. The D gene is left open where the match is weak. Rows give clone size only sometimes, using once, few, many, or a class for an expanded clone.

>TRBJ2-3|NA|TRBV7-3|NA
CASSSHLQAGDTQYF
TGTGCCAGCAGCTCCCACCTACAAGCGGGCGATACGCAGTATTTT
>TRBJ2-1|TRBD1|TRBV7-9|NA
CASSKGQGKVTNEQFF
TGTGCCAGCAGCAAAGGACAGGGGAAAGTAACCAATGAGCAGTTCTTC
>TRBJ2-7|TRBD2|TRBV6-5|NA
CASRASGGTFYEQYF
TGTGCCAGCAGGGCTAGCGGGGGGACCTTCTACGAGCAGTACTTC
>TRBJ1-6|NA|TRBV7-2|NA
CASSYVGGGIEPLHF
TGTGCCAGCAGCTACGTCGGGGGGGGGATCGAACCCCTCCACTTT
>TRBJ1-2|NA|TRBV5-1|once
CASSPDRSGVGHTF
TGCGCCAGCAGCCCGGACAGATCGGGCGTGGGTCACACCTTC
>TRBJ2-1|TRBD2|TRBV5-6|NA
CASSLGRSSYNEQFF
TGTGCCAGCAGCCTCGGGAGGAGCTCCTACAATGAGCAGTTCTTC
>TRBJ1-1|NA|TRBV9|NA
CASSPTLNTEAFF
TGTGCCAGCAGCCCAACACTGAACACTGAAGCTTTCTTT
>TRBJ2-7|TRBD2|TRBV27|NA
CASRPLSGGAREQYF
TGTGCCAGCAGACCCTTGAGCGGGGGGGCCCGGGAGCAGTACTTC
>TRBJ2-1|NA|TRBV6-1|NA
CASSPTTNEQFF
TGTGCCAGCAGCCCTACCACGAATGAGCAGTTCTTC
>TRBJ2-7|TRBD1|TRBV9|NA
CASSLGQEYEQYF
TGTGCCAGCAGCTTGGGACAGGAGTACGAGCAGTACTTC
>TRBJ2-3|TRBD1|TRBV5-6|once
CASSRGQGTDTQYF
TGTGCCAGCAGCCGCGGACAGGGCACAGATACGCAGTATTTT
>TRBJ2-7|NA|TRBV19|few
CASRPDGGAFYEQYF
TGTGCCAGTAGGCCCGATGGGGGGGCATTCTACGAGCAGTACTTC
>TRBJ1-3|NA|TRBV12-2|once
CAIRRGGYGNTIYF
TGTGCAATTCGCAGGGGGGGATATGGAAACACCATATATTTT
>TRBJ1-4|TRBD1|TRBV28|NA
CASSPSGQGNEKLFF
TGTGCCAGCAGTCCTTCGGGACAGGGAAATGAAAAACTGTTTTTT